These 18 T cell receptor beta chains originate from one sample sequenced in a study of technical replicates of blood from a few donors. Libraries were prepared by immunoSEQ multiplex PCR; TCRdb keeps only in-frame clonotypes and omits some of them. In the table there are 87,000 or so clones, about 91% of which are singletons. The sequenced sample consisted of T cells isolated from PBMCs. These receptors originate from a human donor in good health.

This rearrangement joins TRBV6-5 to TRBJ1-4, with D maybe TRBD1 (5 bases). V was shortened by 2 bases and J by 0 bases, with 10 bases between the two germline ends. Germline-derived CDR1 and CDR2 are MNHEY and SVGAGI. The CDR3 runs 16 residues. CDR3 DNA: TGTGCCAGCAGTTACAGGGGTGGTGCAACTAATGAAAAACTGTTTTTT. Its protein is CASSYRGGATNEKLFF.

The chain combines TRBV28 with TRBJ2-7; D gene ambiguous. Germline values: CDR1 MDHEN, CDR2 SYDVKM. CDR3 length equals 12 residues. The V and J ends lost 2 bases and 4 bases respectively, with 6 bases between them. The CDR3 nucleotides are TGTGCCAGCAGTTTAAATCTGTACGAGCAGTACTTC. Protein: CASSLNLYEQYF.

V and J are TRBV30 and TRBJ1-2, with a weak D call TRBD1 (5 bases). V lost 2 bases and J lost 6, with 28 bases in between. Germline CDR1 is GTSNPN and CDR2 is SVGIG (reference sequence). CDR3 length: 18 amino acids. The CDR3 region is CAWSRALGQGGRKDGYTF. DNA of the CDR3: TGTGCCTGGAGTAGGGCCTTGGGGCAGGGAGGGAGAAAAGATGGCTACACCTTC.

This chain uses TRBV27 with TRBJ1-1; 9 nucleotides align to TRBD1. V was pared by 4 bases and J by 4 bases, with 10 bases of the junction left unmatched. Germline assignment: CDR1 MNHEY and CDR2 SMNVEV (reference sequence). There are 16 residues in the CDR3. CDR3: CASSSIPGTGPTEAFF. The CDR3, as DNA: TGTGCCAGCAGTTCGATACCCGGGACAGGGCCCACTGAAGCTTTCTTT.

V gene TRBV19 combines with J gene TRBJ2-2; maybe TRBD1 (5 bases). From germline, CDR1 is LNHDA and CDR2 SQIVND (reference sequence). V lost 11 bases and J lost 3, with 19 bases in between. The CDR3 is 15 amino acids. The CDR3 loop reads CACRSKGLYTGELFF. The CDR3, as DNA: TGTGCCTGCCGTTCTAAGGGGCTCTACACCGGGGAGCTGTTTTTT.

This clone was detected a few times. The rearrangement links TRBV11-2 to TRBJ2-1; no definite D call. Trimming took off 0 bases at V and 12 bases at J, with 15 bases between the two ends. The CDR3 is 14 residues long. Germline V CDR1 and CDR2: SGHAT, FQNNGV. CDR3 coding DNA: TGTGCCAGCAGCTTAGATCAATCGGGTTACGGGCAGTTCTTC. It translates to CASSLDQSGYGQFF.

The CDR3 bases are TGCGCCAGCAGCCAACCCTCCGGGGGACTCAATCAGCCCCAGCATTTT. Amino acids: CASSQPSGGLNQPQHF. The chain uses TRBV4-1 and TRBJ1-5; D possibly corresponds to TRBD1 (5 bases). The CDR3 spans 16 residues. V shed 2 bases and J shed 3 bases, with 14 bases lying between them. CDR1 and CDR2 (germline): MGHRA, YSYEKL.

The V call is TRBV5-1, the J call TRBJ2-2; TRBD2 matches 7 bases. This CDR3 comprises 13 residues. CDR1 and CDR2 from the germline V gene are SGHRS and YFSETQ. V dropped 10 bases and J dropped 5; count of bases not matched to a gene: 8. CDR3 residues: CAPNAGDTGELFF. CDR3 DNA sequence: TGCGCCCCGAACGCGGGAGATACCGGGGAGCTGTTTTTT.

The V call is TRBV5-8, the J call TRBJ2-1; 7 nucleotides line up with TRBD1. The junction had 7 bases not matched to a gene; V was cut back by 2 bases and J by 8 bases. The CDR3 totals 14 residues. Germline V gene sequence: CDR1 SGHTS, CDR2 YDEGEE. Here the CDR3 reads CASSFRDRRDEQFF. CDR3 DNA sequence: TGTGCCAGCAGCTTCCGGGACAGAAGAGATGAGCAGTTCTTC.

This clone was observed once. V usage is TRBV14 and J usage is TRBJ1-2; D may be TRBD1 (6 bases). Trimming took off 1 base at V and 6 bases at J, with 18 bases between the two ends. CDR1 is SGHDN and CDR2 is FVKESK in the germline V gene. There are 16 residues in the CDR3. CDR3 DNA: TGTGCCAGCAGCCAAGGGGCGAGAGGGGGTCGGGATGGCTACACCTTC. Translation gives CASSQGARGGRDGYTF.

The CDR3 loop is CASSLGRGETQYF. Written as DNA, the CDR3 is TGCGCCAGCAGCTTAGGACGCGGGGAGACCCAGTACTTC. This sequence joins TRBV5-1 and TRBJ2-5; D might be TRBD2 (5 bases). CDR3 size: 13 residues. Germline V lookup: CDR1 SGHRS, CDR2 YFSETQ. Deletions cut 2 bases from V and 5 bases from J, with 10 bases between.

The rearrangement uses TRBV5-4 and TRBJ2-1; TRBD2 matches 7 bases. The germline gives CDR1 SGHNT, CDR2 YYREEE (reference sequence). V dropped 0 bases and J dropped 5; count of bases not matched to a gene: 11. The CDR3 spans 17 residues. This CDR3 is CASSLGLASRENNEQFF. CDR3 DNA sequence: TGTGCCAGCAGCTTGGGACTAGCTTCAAGGGAAAACAATGAGCAGTTCTTC.

The CDR3 here is CASSWAGGMPSYEQYF. CDR3 in DNA: TGTGCCAGTAGCTGGGCAGGGGGTATGCCCTCCTACGAGCAGTACTTC. The chain has TRBV19 and TRBJ2-7; 7 positions agree with TRBD1. The V gene's germline CDR1 is LNHDA and CDR2 SQIVND (reference sequence). With V trimmed by 6 bases and J by 0 bases, 11 bases remained unmatched. This CDR3 has 16 amino acids.

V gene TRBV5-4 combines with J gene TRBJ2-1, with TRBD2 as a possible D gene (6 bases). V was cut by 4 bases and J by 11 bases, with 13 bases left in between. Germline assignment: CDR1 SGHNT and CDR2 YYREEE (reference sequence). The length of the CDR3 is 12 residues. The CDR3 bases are TGTGCCAGCAGCCCGGAGGGACGAAAGCAGTTCTTC. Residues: CASSPEGRKQFF.

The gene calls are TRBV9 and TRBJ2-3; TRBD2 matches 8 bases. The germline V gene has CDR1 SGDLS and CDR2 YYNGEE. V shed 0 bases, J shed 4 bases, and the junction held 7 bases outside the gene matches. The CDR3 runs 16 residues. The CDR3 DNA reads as TGTGCCAGCAGCGTAGCCCCAGCGCGGGGGGCAGATACGCAGTATTTT. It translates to CASSVAPARGADTQYF. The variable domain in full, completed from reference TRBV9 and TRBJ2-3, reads DSGVTQTPKHLITATGQRVTLRCSPRSGDLSVYWYQQSLDQGLQFLIQYYNGEERAKGNILERFSAQQFPDLHSELNLSSLELGDSALYFCASSVAPARGADTQYFGPGTRLTVL.

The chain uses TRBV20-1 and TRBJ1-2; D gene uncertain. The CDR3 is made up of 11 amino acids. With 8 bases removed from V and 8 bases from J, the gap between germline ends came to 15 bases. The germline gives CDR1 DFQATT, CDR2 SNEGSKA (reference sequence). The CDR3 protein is CSTRGRNGYTF. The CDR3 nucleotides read TGCAGTACCCGAGGAAGAAACGGCTACACCTTC.

CDR3 loop: CASSGQGGQPQHF. The DNA for the CDR3 is TGTGCCAGCAGTGGACAGGGCGGTCAGCCCCAGCATTTT. The rearrangement joins TRBV6-6 to TRBJ1-5, with 8 positions matching TRBD1. Germline trimming cut 5 bases from V and 6 bases from J; bases unmatched to any gene: 3. CDR1 MNHNY and CDR2 SVGAGI come from the germline V gene (reference sequence). The CDR3 consists of 13 residues.

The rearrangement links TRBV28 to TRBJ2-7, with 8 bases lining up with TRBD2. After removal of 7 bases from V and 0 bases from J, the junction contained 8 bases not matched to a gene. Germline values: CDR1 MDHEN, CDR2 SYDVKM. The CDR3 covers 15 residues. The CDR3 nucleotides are TGTGCCAGCACCATTACTAGCGGAAGCTCCTACGAGCAGTACTTC. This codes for CASTITSGSSYEQYF.